This T cell receptor beta chain was documented in a study of blood T cell repertoires in COVID-19. As for the study in general: COVID-19 samples, acute and convalescent, were from the United States, Italy and Spain. Sources were T cells, B-cell-depleted T cells, or PBMCs; the material itself was cDNA or gDNA.

In the study's own analysis: Amplification of reference gene primers provided the estimated nucleated cell counts. TCRdb's copy holds only in-frame clones and misses some; the assay was immunoSEQ multiplex PCR. V, J and clone size derive from that table, while D and trimming were established from the DNA sequence. The sample lists under 8,000 clones; approximately 78% were seen once. CDR1 and CDR2 from the germline V gene are SEHNR and FQNEAQ (reference sequence). J gave up 4 bases and V 6 bases, and 6 bases lay outside the gene matches. CDR3 size: 14 residues. The rearrangement links TRBV7-9 to TRBJ1-1, with 9 positions matching TRBD1. The TCR sequence derives from a human donor with active COVID-19. The donor label of this sample is uncertain. The source material was peripheral blood. The CDR3 reads CASRTGGSGTEAFF. DNA for the CDR3: TGTGCCAGCAGAACAGGGGGCTCGGGCACTGAAGCTTTCTTT.